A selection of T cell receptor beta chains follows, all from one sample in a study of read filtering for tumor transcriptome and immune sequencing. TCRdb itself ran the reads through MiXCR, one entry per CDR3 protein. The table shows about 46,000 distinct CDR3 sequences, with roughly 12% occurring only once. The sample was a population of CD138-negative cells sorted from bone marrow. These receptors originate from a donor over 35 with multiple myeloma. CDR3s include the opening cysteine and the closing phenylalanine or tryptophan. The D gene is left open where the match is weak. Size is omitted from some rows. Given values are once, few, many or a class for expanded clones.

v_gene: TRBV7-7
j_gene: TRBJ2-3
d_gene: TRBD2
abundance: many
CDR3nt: TGTGCTAGCAGCCCCCTTGGCGGGGGAGAGGCAGATACGCAGTATTTT
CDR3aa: CASSPLGGGEADTQYF

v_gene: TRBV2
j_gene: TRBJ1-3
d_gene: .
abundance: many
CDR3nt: TGTGCCAGCACTCAAGTTGGAAACACCATATATTTT
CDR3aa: CASTQVGNTIYF

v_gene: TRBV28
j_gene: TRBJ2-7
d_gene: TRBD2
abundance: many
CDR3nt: TGTGCCAGCACTCCGGGCGGGAGTGGCTACGAGCAGTACTTC
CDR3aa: CASTPGGSGYEQYF

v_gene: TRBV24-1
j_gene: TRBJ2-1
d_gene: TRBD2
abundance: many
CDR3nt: TGTGCCACCAGTGATGGACTAGCGGGAGCCTACAATGAGCAGTTCTTC
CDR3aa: CATSDGLAGAYNEQFF

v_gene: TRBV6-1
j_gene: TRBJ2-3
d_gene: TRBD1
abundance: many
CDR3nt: TGTGCCACCGGCCAGGGGGCAACAACAGATACGCAGTATTTT
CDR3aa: CATGQGATTDTQYF

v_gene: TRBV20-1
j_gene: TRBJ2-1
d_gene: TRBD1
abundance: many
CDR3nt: TGCAGTGGCTTGGACAGGGGGCGAAATGAGCAGTTCTTC
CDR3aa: CSGLDRGRNEQFF

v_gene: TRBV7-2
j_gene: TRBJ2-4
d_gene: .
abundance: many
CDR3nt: TGTGCCAGCAGCCCGTTCGGCGGCATTCAGTACTTC
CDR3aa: CASSPFGGIQYF

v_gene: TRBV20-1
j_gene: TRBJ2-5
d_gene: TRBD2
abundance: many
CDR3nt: TGCAGTGCTAGATATCAAAGACTAGCGGGAGATGAGACCCAGTACTTC
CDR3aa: CSARYQRLAGDETQYF

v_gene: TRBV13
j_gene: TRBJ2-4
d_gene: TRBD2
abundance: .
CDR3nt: TGTGCCAGCAGCTTCCGGACTAGCGGAAACATTCAGTACTTC
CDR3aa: CASSFRTSGNIQYF

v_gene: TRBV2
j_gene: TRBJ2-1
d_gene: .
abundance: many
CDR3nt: TGTGCCAGCAGATCCGGGACACCTCTACAGGGTGAGCAGTTCTTC
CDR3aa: CASRSGTPLQGEQFF

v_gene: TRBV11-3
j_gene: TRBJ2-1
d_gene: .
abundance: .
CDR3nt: TGTGCCAGCAGCGGGACGTCTGGGGACAATGAGCAGTTCTTC
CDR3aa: CASSGTSGDNEQFF

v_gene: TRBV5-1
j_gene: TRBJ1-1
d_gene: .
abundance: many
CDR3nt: TGTGCCAGCAGCTTAACGGAAGAGAACACTGAAGCTTTCTTT
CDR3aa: CASSLTEENTEAFF

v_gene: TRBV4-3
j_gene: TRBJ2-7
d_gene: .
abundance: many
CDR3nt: TGCGCCAGCAGCCAAACTGCAACCGGGACCGGCAGCCACGAGCAGTACTTC
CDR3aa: CASSQTATGTGSHEQYF

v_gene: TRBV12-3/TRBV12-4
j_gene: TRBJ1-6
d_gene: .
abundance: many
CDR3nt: TGTGCCAGCAGTTTAAGGCAGAAATCACCCCTCCACTTT
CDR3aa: CASSLRQKSPLHF

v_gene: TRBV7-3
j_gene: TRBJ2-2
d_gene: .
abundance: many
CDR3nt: TGTGCCAGCAGCTTAAACCGGAACACCGGGGAGCTGTTTTTT
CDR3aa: CASSLNRNTGELFF

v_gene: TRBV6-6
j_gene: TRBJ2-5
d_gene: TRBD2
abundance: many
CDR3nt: TGTGCCAGCAGTGGGACTAGCGGGAGTCGTGGCGAGACCCAGTACTTC
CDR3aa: CASSGTSGSRGETQYF

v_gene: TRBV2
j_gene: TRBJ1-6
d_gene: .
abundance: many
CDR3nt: TGTGCCAGCAGCAACACGGGGAGCTCCTATAATTCACCCCTCCACTTT
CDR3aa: CASSNTGSSYNSPLHF

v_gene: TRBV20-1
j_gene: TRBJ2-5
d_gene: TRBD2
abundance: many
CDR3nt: TGCAGTGCTAGAGTAGGGACTAGCGTACAAGAGACCCAGTACTTC
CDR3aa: CSARVGTSVQETQYF

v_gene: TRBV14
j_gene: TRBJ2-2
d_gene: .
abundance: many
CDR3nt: TGTGCCAGCAGCCTACGGACTGCAACGAACACCGGGGAGCTGTTTTTT
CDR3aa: CASSLRTATNTGELFF

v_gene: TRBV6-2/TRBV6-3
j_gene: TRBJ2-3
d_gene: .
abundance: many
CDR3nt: TGTGCCAGCAGTTACGGGAAGCGGTACACAGATACGCAGTATTTT
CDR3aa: CASSYGKRYTDTQYF

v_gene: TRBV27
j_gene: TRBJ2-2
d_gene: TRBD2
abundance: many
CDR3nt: TGTGCCAGCACTGGATGGGTGGGAAGCGGGAGTTTTACCGGGGAGCTGTTTTTT
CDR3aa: CASTGWVGSGSFTGELFF

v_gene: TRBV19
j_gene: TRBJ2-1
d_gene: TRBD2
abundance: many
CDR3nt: TGTGCCAGTAGTACCCTAGGGCTAGCGGGTGGGCTGAATGAGCAGTTCTTC
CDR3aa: CASSTLGLAGGLNEQFF

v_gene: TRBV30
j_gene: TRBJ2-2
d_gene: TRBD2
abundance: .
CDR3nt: TGTGCCTGGACCGCGGGAGCGAACACCGGGGAGCTGTTTTTT
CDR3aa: CAWTAGANTGELFF

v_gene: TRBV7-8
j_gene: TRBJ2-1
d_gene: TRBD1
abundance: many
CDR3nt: TGTGCCAGCAGCTTAGCGGGACAGGTCTCCTACAATGAGCAGTTCTTC
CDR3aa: CASSLAGQVSYNEQFF

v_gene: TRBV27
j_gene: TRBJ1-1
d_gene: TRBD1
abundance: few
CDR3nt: TGTGCCACAGAATCAGGGGGCGTTCGGAACACTGAAGCTCTCTTT
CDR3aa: CATESGGVRNTEALF

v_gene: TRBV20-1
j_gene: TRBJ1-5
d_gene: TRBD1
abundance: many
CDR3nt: TGCAGTGCTAGGGGAGGGGGCGAAGGCAATCAGCCCCAGCATTTT
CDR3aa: CSARGGGEGNQPQHF

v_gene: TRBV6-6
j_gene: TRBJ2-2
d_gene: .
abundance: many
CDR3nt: TGTGCCAGCAGTCCCCCGAGGGGAAACACCGGGGAGCTGTTTTTT
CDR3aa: CASSPPRGNTGELFF

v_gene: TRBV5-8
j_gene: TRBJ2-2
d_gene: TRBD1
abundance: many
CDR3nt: TGTGCCAGCAGCATAGGACAGGGGCACACCGGGGAGCTGTTTTTT
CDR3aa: CASSIGQGHTGELFF

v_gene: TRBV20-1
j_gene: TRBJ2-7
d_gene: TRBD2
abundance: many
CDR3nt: TGCAGTGCACAGCGCGGGACTAGCGGGAGTCGCGAGCAGTACTTC
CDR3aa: CSAQRGTSGSREQYF

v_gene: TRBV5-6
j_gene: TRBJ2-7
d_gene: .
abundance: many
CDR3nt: TGTGCCAGCAGCTTGACCGGGGTAACCTACGAGCAGTACTTC
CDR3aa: CASSLTGVTYEQYF

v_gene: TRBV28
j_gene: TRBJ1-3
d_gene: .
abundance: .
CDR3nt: TGTGCCAGCAGTTTACTTAGAGGCGCTAAGAGGGGTACTGGAAACACCATATATTTT
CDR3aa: CASSLLRGAKRGTGNTIYF

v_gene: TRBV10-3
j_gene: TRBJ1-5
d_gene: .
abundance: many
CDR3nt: TGTGCCACCCGAGGGACACCCGAAAATCAGCCCCAGCATTTT
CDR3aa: CATRGTPENQPQHF

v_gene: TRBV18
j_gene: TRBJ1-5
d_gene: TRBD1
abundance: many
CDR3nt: TGTGCCAGCTCATCAGATCGGGGCAGGGGGCGAGTTCAGCCCCAGCATTTT
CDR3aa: CASSSDRGRGRVQPQHF

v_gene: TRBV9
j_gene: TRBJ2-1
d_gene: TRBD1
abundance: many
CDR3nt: TGTGCCAGCAGCGTAGCGAACAGGGGAGATGAGCAGTTCTTC
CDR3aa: CASSVANRGDEQFF

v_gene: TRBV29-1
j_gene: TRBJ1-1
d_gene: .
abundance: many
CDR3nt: TGCAGCGTTGAAGATCCGGCAACTATGAACACTGAAGCTTTCTTT
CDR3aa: CSVEDPATMNTEAFF

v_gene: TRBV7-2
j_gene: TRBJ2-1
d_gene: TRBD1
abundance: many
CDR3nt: TGTGCCAGCAGCTGGGACAGGAACAATGAGCAGTTCTTC
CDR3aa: CASSWDRNNEQFF

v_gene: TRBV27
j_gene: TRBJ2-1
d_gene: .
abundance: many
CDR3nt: TGTGCCAGCAGCAAAGGCAAGTACCACGATGAGCAGTTCTTC
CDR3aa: CASSKGKYHDEQFF

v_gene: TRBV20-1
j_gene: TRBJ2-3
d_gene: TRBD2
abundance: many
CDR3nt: TGCAGTGCGGGGGGAGTAGCGGGAGCAGGAGATACGCAGTATTTT
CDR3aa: CSAGGVAGAGDTQYF

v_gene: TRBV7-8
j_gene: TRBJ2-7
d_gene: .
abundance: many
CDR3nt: TGTGCCAGCAGCTTAGCAACAGGAGAATACGAGCAGTACTTC
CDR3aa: CASSLATGEYEQYF

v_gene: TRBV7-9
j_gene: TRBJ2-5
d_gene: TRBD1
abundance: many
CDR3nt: TGTGCCAGCAGCTTAAGGACAGGGGGATCAGAGACCCAGTACTTC
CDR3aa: CASSLRTGGSETQYF

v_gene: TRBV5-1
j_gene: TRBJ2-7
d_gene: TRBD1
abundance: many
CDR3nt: TGCGCCAGCAGCTTGGAACTAACAATGACAGGGTATAGCGAGCAGTACTTC
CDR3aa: CASSLELTMTGYSEQYF

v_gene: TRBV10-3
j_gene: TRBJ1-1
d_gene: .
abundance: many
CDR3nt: TGTGCCATCAGTGAGTCGTTGGAGGGTCAACTAACGGCTTTCTTT
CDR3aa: CAISESLEGQLTAFF

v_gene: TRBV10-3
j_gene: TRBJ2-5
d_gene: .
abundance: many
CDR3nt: TGTGCCATCAGTGAGTCAGGAGGGCAGCAAGAGACCCAGTACTTC
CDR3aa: CAISESGGQQETQYF

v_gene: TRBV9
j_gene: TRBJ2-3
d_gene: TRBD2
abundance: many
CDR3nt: TGTGCCAGCAGCGCAGGAGCGGGAGATCAAGATACGCAGTATTTT
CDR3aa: CASSAGAGDQDTQYF

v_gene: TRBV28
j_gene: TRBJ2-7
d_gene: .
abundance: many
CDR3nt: TGTGCCAGCAGTTTAATTGAGGGTCACTCCGAGCAGTACTTC
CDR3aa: CASSLIEGHSEQYF

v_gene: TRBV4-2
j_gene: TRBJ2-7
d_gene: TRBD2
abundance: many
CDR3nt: TGTGCCAGCAGCCAAGATATGACTAGCACCTACGAGCAGTACTTC
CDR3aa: CASSQDMTSTYEQYF

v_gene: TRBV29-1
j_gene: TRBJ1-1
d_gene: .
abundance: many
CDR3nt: TGCAGCGCCCGCTATGGTGGCACTGAAGCTTTCTTT
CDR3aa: CSARYGGTEAFF

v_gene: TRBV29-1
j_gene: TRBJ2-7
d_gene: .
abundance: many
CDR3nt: TGCAGCGTTGAAGATCCCCGGTCCTACGAGCAGTACTTC
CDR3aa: CSVEDPRSYEQYF

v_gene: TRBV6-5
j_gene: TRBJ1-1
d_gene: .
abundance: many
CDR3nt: TGTGCCAGCAGTCCATGGGGAAACACTGAAGCTTTCTTT
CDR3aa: CASSPWGNTEAFF

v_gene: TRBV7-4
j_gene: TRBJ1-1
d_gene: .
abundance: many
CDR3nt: TGTGCCAGCAGCCCCAGGGTTCGTCAGGATGAAGCTTTCTTT
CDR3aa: CASSPRVRQDEAFF

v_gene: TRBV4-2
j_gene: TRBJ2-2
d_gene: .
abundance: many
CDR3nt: TGTGCCAGCAGCCAAGCGTGGCGGGAGAACACCGGGGAGCTGTTTTTT
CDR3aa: CASSQAWRENTGELFF

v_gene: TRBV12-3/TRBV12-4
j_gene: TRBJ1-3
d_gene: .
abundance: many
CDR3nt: TGTGCCAGCGGCCAGGGGTCAGGAAACACCATATATTTT
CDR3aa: CASGQGSGNTIYF

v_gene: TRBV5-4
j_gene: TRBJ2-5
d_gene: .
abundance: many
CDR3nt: TGTGCCAGCAGCTTGGGGAGACCGGGGGAGACCCAGTACTTC
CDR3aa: CASSLGRPGETQYF

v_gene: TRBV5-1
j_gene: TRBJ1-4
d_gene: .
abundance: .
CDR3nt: TGCGCCGGCAGCAAGGACAACAAGAATGAAAAACTGTTTTTT
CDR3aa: CAGSKDNKNEKLFF

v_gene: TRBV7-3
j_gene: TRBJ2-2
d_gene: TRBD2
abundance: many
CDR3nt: TGTGCCAGCAGCCCCCAGGTTTCGGGGGGGACCGGGGAGCTGTTTTTT
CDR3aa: CASSPQVSGGTGELFF